The clone carrying this TCR beta chain was detected a few times. Assay: immunoSEQ multiplex PCR; the TCRdb copy retains only in-frame clones and omits some. The sample lists about 17,000 clones; approximately 60% were seen once. These data originate in a study of cytotoxic CD8 clonotypes in ibrutinib-treated CLL. Trimming cost V 6 bases and J 7 bases, with 18 bases left between them. Germline V gene data show CDR1 as WNHNN and CDR2 as SYGVQD (reference sequence). The length of the CDR3 is 15 residues. The clonotype originates from a human donor with chronic lymphocytic leukemia. Sequencing used PBMCs, obtained after 12 months of ibrutinib treatment. The rearrangement joins TRBV10-1 to TRBJ1-4; D is undetermined. The CDR3 reads CASSDRAGGFEKLFF. The CDR3 DNA is TGCGCCAGCAGCGACCGTGCCGGAGGGTTTGAAAAACTGTTTTTT.